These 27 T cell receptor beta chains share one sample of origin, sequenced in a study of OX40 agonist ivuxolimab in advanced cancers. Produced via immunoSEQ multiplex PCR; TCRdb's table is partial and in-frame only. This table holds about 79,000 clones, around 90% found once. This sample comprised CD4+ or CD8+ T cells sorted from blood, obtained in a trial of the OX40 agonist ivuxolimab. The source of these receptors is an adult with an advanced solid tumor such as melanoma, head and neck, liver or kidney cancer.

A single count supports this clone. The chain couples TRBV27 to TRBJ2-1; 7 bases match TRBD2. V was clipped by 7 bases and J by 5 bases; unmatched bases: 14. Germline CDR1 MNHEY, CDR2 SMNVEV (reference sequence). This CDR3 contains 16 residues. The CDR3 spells CASTATGTTPNNEQFF. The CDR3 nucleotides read TGTGCCAGCACTGCCACCGGGACTACCCCGAACAATGAGCAGTTCTTC.

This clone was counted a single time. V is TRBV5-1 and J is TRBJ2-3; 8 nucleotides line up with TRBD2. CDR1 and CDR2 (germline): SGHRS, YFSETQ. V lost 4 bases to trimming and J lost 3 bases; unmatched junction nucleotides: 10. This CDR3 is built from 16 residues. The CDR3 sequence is CASSPDGRAGTDTQYF. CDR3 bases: TGCGCCAGCAGCCCAGACGGGAGGGCGGGGACAGATACGCAGTATTTT. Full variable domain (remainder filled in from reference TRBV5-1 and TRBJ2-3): KAGVTQTPRYLIKTRGQQVTLSCSPISGHRSVSWYQQTPGQGLQFLFEYFSETQRNKGNFPGRFSGRQFSNSRSEMNVSTLELGDSALYLCASSPDGRAGTDTQYFGPGTRLTVL.

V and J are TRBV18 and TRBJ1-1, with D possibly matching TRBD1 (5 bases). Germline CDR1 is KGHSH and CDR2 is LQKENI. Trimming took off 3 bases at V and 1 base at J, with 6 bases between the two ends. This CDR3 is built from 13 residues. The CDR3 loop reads CASSPQGNTEAFF. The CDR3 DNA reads TGTGCCAGCTCACCCCAGGGGAACACTGAAGCTTTCTTT.

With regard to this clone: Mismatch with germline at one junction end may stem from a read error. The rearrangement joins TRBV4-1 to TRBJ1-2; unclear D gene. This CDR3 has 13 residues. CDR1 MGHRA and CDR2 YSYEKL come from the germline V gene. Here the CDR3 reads CASSLSQVYGYTF. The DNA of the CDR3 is TGTGCCAGCAGCTTAAGCCAAGTCTATGGCTACACCTTC.

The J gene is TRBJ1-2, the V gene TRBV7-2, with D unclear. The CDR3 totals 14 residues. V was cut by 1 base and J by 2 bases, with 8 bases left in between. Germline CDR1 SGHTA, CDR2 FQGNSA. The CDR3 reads CASSLDAGNYGYTF. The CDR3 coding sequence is TGTGCCAGCAGCTTAGATGCCGGGAACTATGGCTACACCTTC.

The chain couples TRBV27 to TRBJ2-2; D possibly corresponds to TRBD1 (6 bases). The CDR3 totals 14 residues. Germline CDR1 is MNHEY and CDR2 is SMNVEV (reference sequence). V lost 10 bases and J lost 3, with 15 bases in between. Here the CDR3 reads CAKGPPGDTGELFF. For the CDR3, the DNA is TGTGCCAAAGGACCGCCAGGGGACACCGGGGAGCTGTTTTTT.

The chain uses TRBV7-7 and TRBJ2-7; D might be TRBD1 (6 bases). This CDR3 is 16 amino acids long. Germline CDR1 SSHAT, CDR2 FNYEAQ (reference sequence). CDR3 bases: TGTGCTAGCCCCAGACAGGACCAGCTTGGGACCTACGAGCAGTACTTC. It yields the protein CASPRQDQLGTYEQYF.

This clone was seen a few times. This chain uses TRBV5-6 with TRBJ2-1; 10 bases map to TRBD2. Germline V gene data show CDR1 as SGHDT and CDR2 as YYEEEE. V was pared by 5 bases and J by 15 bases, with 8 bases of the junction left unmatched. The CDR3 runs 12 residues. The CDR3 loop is CASSGAGGMPFF. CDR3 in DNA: TGTGCCAGCAGTGGAGCGGGAGGGATGCCGTTCTTC.

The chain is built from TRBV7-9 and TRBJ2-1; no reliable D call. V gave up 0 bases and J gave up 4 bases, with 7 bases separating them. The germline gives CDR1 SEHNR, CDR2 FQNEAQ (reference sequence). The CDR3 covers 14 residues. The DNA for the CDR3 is TGTGCCAGCAGCTTAGCAACCGGTTACAATGAGCAGTTCTTC. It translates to CASSLATGYNEQFF.

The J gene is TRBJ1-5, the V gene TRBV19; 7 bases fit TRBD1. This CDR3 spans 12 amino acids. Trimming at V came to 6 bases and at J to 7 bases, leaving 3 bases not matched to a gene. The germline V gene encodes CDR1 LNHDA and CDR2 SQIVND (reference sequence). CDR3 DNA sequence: TGTGCCAGTAGGACAGGGATGCAGCCCCAGCATTTT. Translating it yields CASRTGMQPQHF.

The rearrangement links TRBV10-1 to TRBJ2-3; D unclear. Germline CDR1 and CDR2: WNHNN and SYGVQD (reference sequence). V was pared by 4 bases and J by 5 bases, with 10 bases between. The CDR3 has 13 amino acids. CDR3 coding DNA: TGCGCCAGCAGTGGGAGAGCGATAGATACGCAGTATTTT. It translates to CASSGRAIDTQYF.

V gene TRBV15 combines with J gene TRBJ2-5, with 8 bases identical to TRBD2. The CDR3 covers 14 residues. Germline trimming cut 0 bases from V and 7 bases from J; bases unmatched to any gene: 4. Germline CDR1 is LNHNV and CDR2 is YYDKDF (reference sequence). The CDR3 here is CATSRDQTSGTQYF. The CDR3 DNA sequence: TGTGCCACCAGCAGAGATCAAACTAGCGGGACCCAGTACTTC.

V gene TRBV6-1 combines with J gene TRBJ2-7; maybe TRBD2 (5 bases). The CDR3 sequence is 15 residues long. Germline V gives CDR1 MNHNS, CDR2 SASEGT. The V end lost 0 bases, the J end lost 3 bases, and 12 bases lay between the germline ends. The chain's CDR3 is CASSEAMIRGYEQYF. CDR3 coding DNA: TGTGCCAGCAGTGAAGCGATGATACGGGGCTACGAGCAGTACTTC.

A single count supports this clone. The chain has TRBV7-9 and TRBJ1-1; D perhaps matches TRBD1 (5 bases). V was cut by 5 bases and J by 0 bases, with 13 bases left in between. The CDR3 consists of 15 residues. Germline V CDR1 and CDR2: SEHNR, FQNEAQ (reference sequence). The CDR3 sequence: CASSRGPSLNTEAFF. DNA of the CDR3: TGTGCCAGCAGCAGGGGACCCTCTCTGAACACTGAAGCTTTCTTT. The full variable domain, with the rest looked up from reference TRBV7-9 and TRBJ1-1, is DTGVSQNPRHKITKRGQNVTFRCDPISEHNRLYWYRQTLGQGPEFLTYFQNEAQLEKSRLLSDRFSAERPKGSFSTLEIQRTEQGDSAMYLCASSRGPSLNTEAFFGQGTRLTVV.

The CDR3 spells CASSLNWQETQYF. CDR3 nucleotide sequence: TGTGCCAGCAGCTTAAATTGGCAAGAGACCCAGTACTTC. The gene calls are TRBV7-8 and TRBJ2-5; D not certain. V lost 2 bases and J 2 bases, leaving 6 bases between the germline ends. The CDR3 spans 13 residues. Germline V gives CDR1 SGHVS, CDR2 FQNEAQ.

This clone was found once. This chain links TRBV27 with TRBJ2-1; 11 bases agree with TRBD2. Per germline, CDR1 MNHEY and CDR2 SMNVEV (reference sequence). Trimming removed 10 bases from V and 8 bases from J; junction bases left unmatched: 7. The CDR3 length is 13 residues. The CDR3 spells CATRLAGPDEQFF. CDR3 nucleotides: TGTGCCACCCGACTAGCGGGACCCGATGAGCAGTTCTTC.

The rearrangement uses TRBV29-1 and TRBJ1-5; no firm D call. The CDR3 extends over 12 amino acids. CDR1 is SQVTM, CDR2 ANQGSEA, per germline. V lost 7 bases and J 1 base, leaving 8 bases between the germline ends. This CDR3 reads CSAMGSNQPQHF. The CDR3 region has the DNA TGCAGCGCAATGGGCAGCAATCAGCCCCAGCATTTT.

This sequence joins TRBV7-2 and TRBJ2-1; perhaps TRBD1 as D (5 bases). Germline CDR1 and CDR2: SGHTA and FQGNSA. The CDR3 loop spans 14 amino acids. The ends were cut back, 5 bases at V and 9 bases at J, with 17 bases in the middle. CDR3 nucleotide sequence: TGTGCCAGCAGCGTCCAGGGCAGTTATGGTGAGCAGTTCTTC. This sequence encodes CASSVQGSYGEQFF.

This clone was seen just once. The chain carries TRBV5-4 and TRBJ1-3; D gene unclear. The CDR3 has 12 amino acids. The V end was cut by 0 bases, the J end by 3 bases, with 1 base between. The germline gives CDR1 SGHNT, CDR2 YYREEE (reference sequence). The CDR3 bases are TGTGCCAGCAGCTTGGATGGAAACACCATATATTTT. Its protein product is CASSLDGNTIYF.

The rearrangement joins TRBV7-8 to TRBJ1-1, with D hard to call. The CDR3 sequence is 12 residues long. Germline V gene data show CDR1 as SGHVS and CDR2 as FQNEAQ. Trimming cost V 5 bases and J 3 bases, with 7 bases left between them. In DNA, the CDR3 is TGTGCCAGCAGCCGGGGTTACACTGAAGCTTTCTTT. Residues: CASSRGYTEAFF.

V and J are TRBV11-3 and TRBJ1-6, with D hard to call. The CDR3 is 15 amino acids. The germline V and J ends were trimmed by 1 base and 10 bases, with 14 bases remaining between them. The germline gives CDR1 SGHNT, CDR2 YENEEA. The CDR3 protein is CASSLAPSPGSPLHF. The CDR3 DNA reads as TGTGCCAGCAGCTTAGCCCCCTCCCCGGGGTCACCCCTCCACTTT.

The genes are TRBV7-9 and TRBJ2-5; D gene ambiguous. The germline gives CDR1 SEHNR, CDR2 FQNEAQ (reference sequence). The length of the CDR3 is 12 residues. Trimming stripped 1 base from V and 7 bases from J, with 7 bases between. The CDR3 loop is CASSLDRGTQYF. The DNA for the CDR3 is TGTGCCAGCAGCTTAGATCGAGGGACCCAGTACTTC.

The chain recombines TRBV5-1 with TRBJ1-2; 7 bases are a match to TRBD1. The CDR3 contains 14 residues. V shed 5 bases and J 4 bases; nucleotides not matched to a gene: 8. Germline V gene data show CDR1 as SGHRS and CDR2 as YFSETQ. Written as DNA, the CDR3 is TGCGCCAGCAGAAACGGACAGGCCTCCTATGGCTACACCTTC. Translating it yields CASRNGQASYGYTF.

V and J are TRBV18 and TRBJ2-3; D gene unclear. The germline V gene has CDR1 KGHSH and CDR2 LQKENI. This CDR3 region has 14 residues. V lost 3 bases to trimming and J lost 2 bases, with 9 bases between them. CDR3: CASSPSRTTDTQYF. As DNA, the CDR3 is TGTGCCAGCTCACCTTCGAGAACCACAGATACGCAGTATTTT.

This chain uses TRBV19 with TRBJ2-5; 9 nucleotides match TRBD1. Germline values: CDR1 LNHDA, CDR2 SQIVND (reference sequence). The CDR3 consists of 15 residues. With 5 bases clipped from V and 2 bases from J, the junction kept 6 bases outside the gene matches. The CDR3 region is CASSFSGQGQETQYF. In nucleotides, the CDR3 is TGTGCCAGTAGTTTCTCCGGACAGGGGCAAGAGACCCAGTACTTC.

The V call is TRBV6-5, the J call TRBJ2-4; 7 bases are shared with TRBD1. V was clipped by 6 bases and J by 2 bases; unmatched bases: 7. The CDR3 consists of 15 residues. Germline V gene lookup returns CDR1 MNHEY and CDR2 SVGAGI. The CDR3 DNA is TGTGCCAGCAGCCAGACACAGGGGACCAAAAACATTCAGTACTTC. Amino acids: CASSQTQGTKNIQYF.

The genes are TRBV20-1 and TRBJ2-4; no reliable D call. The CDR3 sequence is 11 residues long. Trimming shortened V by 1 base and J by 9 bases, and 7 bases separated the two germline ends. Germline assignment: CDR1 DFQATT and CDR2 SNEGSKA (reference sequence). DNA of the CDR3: TGCAGTGCTAGAGCCGCAAGCATTCAGTACTTC. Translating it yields CSARAASIQYF.